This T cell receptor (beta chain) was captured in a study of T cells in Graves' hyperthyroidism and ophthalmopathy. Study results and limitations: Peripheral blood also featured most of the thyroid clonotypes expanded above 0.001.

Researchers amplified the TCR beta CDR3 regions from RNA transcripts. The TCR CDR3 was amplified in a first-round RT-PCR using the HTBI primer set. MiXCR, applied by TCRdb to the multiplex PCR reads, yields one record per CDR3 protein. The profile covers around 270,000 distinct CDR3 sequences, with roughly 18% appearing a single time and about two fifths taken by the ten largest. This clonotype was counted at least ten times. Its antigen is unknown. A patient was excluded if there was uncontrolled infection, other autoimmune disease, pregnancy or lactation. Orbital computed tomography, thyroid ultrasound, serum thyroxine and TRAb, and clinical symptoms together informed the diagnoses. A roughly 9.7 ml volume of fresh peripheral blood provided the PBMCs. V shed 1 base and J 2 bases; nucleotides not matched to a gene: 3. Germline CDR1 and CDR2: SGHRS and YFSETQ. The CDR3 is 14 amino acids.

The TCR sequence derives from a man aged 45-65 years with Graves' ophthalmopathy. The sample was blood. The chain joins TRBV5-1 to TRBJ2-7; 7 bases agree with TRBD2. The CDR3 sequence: CASSLSGGAYEQYF. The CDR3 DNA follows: TGCGCCAGCAGCTTGTCGGGAGGAGCCTACGAGCAGTACTTC.